These T cell receptor beta chains were read from a single sample in a study of tissue T cells after allogeneic stem cell transplantation. Clones were sequenced by immunoSEQ multiplex PCR, and TCRdb holds only the in-frame ones, with some missing. The sample lists roughly 42,000 clones; about nine tenths were seen once. Sequenced material: blood, taken before transplantation. The source of these receptors is a woman aged 35-75 years who later had graft-versus-host disease after an allogeneic stem cell transplant. The CDR3 runs from the conserved cysteine through the conserved F or W. D genes are given only for firm matches. The listing skips clone size in some rows; elsewhere it reads once, few, many or a size class.

J | V | length | D | size | CDR3 | DNA
TRBJ1-1 | TRBV6-2/TRBV6-3 | 17 | NA | NA | CASSFPSSGRLNTEAFF | TGTGCCAGCAGTTTCCCCTCCTCGGGACGGTTGAACACTGAAGCTTTCTTT
TRBJ2-7 | TRBV6-2/TRBV6-3 | 15 | NA | NA | CASSDDSGPTYEQYF | TGTGCCAGCAGCGATGATAGCGGACCTACCTACGAGCAGTACTTC
TRBJ2-3 | TRBV9 | 16 | TRBD2 | NA | CASSVDVGGATDTQYF | TGTGCCAGCAGCGTAGACGTGGGAGGGGCCACAGATACGCAGTATTTT
TRBJ1-6 | TRBV7-9 | 16 | TRBD1 | NA | CASSAGTGFYNSPLHF | TGTGCCAGCAGCGCCGGGACAGGATTCTATAATTCACCCCTCCACTTT
TRBJ2-1 | TRBV4-2 | 14 | NA | NA | CASSQVQRSGEQFF | TGTGCCAGCAGCCAAGTTCAGCGATCGGGTGAGCAGTTCTTC
TRBJ1-5 | TRBV4-2 | 14 | NA | NA | CASSQFRADGPQHF | TGTGCCAGCAGCCAATTCCGGGCGGATGGGCCCCAGCATTTT
TRBJ2-1 | TRBV7-3 | 16 | TRBD2 | NA | CASSLGLAAPYNEQFF | TGTGCCAGCAGCTTAGGCCTAGCGGCCCCCTACAATGAGCAGTTCTTC
TRBJ1-2 | TRBV4-3 | 14 | TRBD1 | once | CASSRSGQGDGYTF | TGCGCCAGCAGCCGCTCGGGACAGGGGGATGGCTACACCTTC
TRBJ1-2 | TRBV5-4 | 13 | TRBD1 | NA | CASSVDRGHGYTF | TGTGCCAGCAGCGTAGACAGGGGTCATGGCTACACCTTC
TRBJ2-1 | TRBV18 | 16 | NA | NA | CASSPSRHSSYNEQFF | TGTGCCAGCTCACCATCCAGACATAGCTCCTACAATGAGCAGTTCTTC
TRBJ1-2 | TRBV7-2 | 14 | TRBD1 | NA | CASSSDRGPYGYTF | TGTGCCAGCAGCTCGGACAGGGGCCCCTATGGCTACACCTTC
TRBJ1-3 | TRBV7-9 | 15 | NA | NA | CASSEGSVRGNTIYF | TGTGCCAGCAGCGAGGGATCTGTGCGGGGAAACACCATATATTTT
TRBJ2-7 | TRBV6-5 | 13 | NA | NA | CASSYLGGYEQYF | TGTGCCAGCAGTTACCTCGGCGGTTACGAGCAGTACTTC
TRBJ2-3 | TRBV11-2 | 14 | NA | once | CASSLAPSTDTQYF | TGTGCCAGCAGCTTAGCCCCTAGCACAGATACGCAGTATTTT
TRBJ1-1 | TRBV19 | 14 | NA | NA | CASSRKTVNTEAFF | TGTGCCAGTAGTCGTAAGACGGTGAACACTGAAGCTTTCTTT
TRBJ2-5 | TRBV6-5 | 13 | NA | once | CASSMQRQETQYF | TGTGCCAGCAGTATGCAGAGACAAGAGACCCAGTACTTC
TRBJ2-2 | TRBV4-1 | 15 | TRBD1 | NA | CASSEEGGQTGELFF | TGCGCCAGCAGCGAAGAAGGGGGCCAGACCGGGGAGCTGTTTTTT
TRBJ2-2 | TRBV4-3 | 18 | TRBD2 | NA | CASSQNGRLAGGLGELFF | TGCGCCAGCAGCCAGAATGGGCGGCTAGCGGGAGGCCTCGGGGAGCTGTTTTTT
TRBJ2-2 | TRBV2 | 15 | NA | NA | CASSDRRANTGELFF | TGTGCCAGCAGCGACAGGCGCGCCAACACCGGGGAGCTGTTTTTT
TRBJ2-1 | TRBV27 | 17 | TRBD2 | NA | CASSLSLAGSSYNEQFF | TGTGCCAGCAGTTTATCTCTAGCGGGCAGCTCCTACAATGAGCAGTTCTTC
TRBJ1-2 | TRBV5-4 | 14 | NA | NA | CASSPPGISYGYTF | TGTGCCAGCAGCCCCCCCGGGATTTCTTATGGCTACACCTTC
TRBJ2-5 | TRBV28 | 15 | NA | few | CASSLIPGLQETQYF | TGTGCCAGCAGTTTAATTCCGGGGTTACAAGAGACCCAGTACTTC
TRBJ2-2 | TRBV7-3 | 16 | TRBD1 | NA | CASSPVGTGTSGELFF | TGTGCCAGCAGCCCCGTCGGGACAGGGACATCCGGGGAGCTGTTTTTT
TRBJ2-1 | TRBV30 | 16 | TRBD2 | once | CAWSVGLAGSYNEQFF | TGTGCCTGGAGTGTCGGACTAGCGGGATCCTACAATGAGCAGTTCTTC
TRBJ2-2 | TRBV5-1 | 14 | NA | NA | CASSLVPGPGELFF | TGCGCCAGCAGCTTGGTCCCAGGTCCCGGGGAGCTGTTTTTT
TRBJ1-2 | TRBV5-4 | 14 | TRBD1 | few | CASSSGQVNYGYTF | TGTGCCAGCAGCTCCGGACAGGTTAACTATGGCTACACCTTC
TRBJ1-2 | TRBV3-1/TRBV3-2 | 12 | NA | NA | CASSQERYGYTF | TGTGCCAGCAGCCAGGAACGTTATGGCTACACCTTC
TRBJ2-2 | TRBV20-1 | 13 | NA | NA | CSASVREAGELFF | TGCAGTGCTAGTGTACGGGAAGCCGGGGAGCTGTTTTTT
TRBJ2-7 | TRBV3-1/TRBV3-2 | 14 | NA | NA | CASSSRSDHYEQYF | TGTGCCAGCAGCTCCCGTTCGGACCACTACGAGCAGTACTTC
TRBJ1-2 | TRBV11-1 | 14 | NA | NA | CASSLHAQTYGYTF | TGTGCCAGCAGCTTACATGCCCAGACCTATGGCTACACCTTC
TRBJ1-1 | TRBV6-1 | 11 | NA | NA | CASSEGQWAFF | TGTGCCAGCAGTGAAGGACAGTGGGCTTTCTTT
TRBJ1-1 | TRBV6-5 | 15 | TRBD1 | NA | CASRGQGAGDTEAFF | TGTGCCAGCAGGGGACAGGGGGCAGGGGACACTGAAGCTTTCTTT
TRBJ2-1 | TRBV19 | 13 | NA | NA | CASSGTLLGEQFF | TGTGCCAGTAGCGGGACACTCCTCGGTGAGCAGTTCTTC
TRBJ2-7 | TRBV9 | 14 | TRBD1 | NA | CASAGTGDSYEQYF | TGTGCCAGCGCGGGGACAGGTGACTCCTACGAGCAGTACTTC
TRBJ1-5 | TRBV19 | 13 | NA | NA | CASSIADNQPQHF | TGTGCCAGTAGTATAGCAGACAATCAGCCCCAGCATTTT
TRBJ2-2 | TRBV11-3 | 14 | NA | NA | CASSSGPETGELFF | TGTGCCAGCAGCTCCGGGCCTGAGACCGGGGAGCTGTTTTTT
TRBJ2-3 | TRBV3-1/TRBV3-2 | 12 | NA | NA | CASSQGGAGTVF | TGTGCCAGCAGCCAAGGAGGAGCGGGGACAGTTTTT
TRBJ2-7 | TRBV2 | 14 | TRBD1 | NA | CASSDRGSSYEQYF | TGTGCCAGCAGTGACAGGGGGTCCTCCTACGAGCAGTACTTC
TRBJ2-3 | TRBV11-2 | 16 | TRBD1 | NA | CASSLPQGDNTDTQYF | TGTGCCAGCAGCTTACCACAGGGGGACAACACAGATACGCAGTATTTT
TRBJ2-4 | TRBV11-3 | 13 | NA | NA | CASSATTGSIQYF | TGTGCCAGCAGCGCTACCACAGGGAGCATTCAGTACTTC
TRBJ2-1 | TRBV29-1 | 13 | TRBD2 | once | CSVPGLGLDEQFF | TGCAGCGTTCCGGGACTAGGGTTGGATGAGCAGTTCTTC
TRBJ1-2 | TRBV10-3 | 13 | NA | few | CAISGRDPYGYTF | TGTGCCATCAGTGGCAGGGATCCCTATGGCTACACCTTC
TRBJ1-2 | TRBV6-2/TRBV6-3 | 15 | TRBD1 | NA | CASSYPSDRGYGYTF | TGTGCCAGCAGTTACCCCTCGGACAGGGGCTATGGCTACACCTTC
TRBJ1-4 | TRBV27 | 12 | NA | NA | CASGRLGEKLFF | TGTGCCAGCGGGAGACTGGGGGAAAAACTGTTTTTT
TRBJ1-4 | TRBV28 | 9 | NA | NA | CASGTGPDF | TGTGCCAGCGGCACGGGGCCCGATTTT
TRBJ1-2 | TRBV19 | 15 | TRBD1 | NA | CASSVLGTGVSGYTF | TGTGCCAGTAGTGTGTTGGGTACAGGGGTTAGTGGCTACACCTTC